These T cell receptor beta chains were read from a single sample in a study of T cells in Graves' hyperthyroidism and ophthalmopathy. TCRdb passed the multiplex PCR reads through MiXCR, listing each CDR3 protein once. This repertoire shows fewer than 850,000 distinct CDR3 sequences, approximately 15% found once; its top ten account for 15%. The sequenced sample was blood. The receptors here all came from a man in his fifties or sixties with Graves' hyperthyroidism. Both conserved end residues are part of each CDR3.

TRBV10-3 CAIRTAPKETQYF
TRBV29-1 CSVEVGQNTEAFF
TRBV5-5 CASSLEGALNTEAFF
TRBV28 CASSFDRGVRETQYF
TRBV29-1 CSATTGVNEQYF
TRBV30 CAWRGQGWYGYTF
TRBV6-1 CASMAAWKQYF
TRBV7-9 CASSSGQGILVDSPLHF
TRBV24-1 CATNRGGADTEAFF
TRBV12-3/TRBV12-4 CASSQEGYEQYF
TRBV30 CAWSLPGGRTYEQYF
TRBV5-6 CASSLGWAGESYNEQFF
TRBV10-3 CAIREVAATFF
TRBV28 CASSTGQGPRDEQYF
TRBV9 CASSVEGTSGYEQYF
TRBV7-9 CAGETETQYF